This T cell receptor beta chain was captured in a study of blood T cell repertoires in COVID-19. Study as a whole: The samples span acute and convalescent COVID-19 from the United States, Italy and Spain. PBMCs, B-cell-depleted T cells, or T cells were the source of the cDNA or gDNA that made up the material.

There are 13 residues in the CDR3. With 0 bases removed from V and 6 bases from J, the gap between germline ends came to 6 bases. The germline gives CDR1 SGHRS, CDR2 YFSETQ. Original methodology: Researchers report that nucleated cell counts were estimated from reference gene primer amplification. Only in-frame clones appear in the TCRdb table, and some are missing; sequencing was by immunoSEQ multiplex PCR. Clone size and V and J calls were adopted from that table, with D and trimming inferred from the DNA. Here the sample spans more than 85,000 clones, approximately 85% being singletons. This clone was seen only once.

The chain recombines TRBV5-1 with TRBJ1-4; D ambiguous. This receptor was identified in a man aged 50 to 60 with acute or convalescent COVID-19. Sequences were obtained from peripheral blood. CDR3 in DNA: TGCGCCAGCAGCTTGGAGAGCTATGAAAAACTGTTTTTT. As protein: CASSLESYEKLFF.